Listed here are 4 T cell receptor beta chains from one sample, sequenced in a study of ipilimumab plus nivolumab after autologous stem cell transplantation (dated by TCRdb to the early 2020s). Library preparation was by the immunoSEQ multiplex PCR assay. Here the immuneACCESS table is served through TCRdb, limited to in-frame sequences with V and J called. Missing clones are a known gap in these copies; in checked studies unresolved V genes cover under half, and the rest lacks a known reason. Counted in this sample were fewer than 85,000 clones; under 85% of them appeared once. Together, the top ten hold around 2% of the sample. The sequenced sample was PBMCs, obtained in a trial of ipilimumab plus nivolumab as post-transplant consolidation. These receptors came from a male donor with diffuse large B-cell lymphoma.

The chain carries TRBV15 and TRBJ2-3; 10 bases are a match to TRBD1. CDR1 LNHNV and CDR2 YYDKDF come from the germline V gene (reference sequence). V was clipped by 5 bases and J by 3 bases; unmatched bases: 5. CDR3 size: 15 residues. This CDR3 is CATSRRTGGTDTQYF. As DNA, the CDR3 is TGTGCCACCAGCCGAAGGACAGGGGGGACAGATACGCAGTATTTT.

The rearrangement joins TRBV11-2 to TRBJ2-3; unclear D gene. The CDR3 contains 16 residues. The V end lost 3 bases, the J end lost 0 bases, and 13 bases lay between the germline ends. Per the germline V gene, CDR1 is SGHAT and CDR2 is FQNNGV. The CDR3 DNA reads TGTGCCAGCAGCTTGGAGTCGGGCAGAAGCACAGATACGCAGTATTTT. Protein product: CASSLESGRSTDTQYF.

This clone was seen just once. The chain recombines TRBV7-2 with TRBJ1-1, with D possibly matching TRBD1 (6 bases). Trimming took 4 bases from V and 0 from J, leaving 12 bases between them. The length of the CDR3 is 15 residues. Germline V CDR1 and CDR2: SGHTA, FQGNSA. CDR3 coding DNA: TGTGCCAGCAGCTCGGTCAGGGGCCTGAACACTGAAGCTTTCTTT. This translates into CASSSVRGLNTEAFF.

V and J are TRBV6-5 and TRBJ2-1; 8 bases line up with TRBD1. There are 11 residues in the CDR3. V dropped 7 bases and J dropped 10; count of bases not matched to a gene: 3. The germline V gene has CDR1 MNHEY and CDR2 SVGAGI. CDR3 sequence: CASTRQGEQFF. The CDR3 DNA reads TGTGCCAGCACCAGACAGGGGGAGCAGTTCTTC.